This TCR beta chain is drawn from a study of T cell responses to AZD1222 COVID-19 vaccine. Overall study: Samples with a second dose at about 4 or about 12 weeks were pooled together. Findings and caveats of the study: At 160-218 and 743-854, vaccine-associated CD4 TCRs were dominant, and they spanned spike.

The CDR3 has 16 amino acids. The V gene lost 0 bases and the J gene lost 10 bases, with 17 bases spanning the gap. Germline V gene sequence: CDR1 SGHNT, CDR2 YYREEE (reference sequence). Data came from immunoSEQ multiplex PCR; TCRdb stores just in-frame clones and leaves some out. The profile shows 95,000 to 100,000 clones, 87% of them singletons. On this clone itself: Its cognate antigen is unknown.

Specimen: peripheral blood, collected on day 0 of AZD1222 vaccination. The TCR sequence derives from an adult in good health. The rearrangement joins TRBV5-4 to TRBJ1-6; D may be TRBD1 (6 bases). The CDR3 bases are TGTGCCAGCAGCTTGGGCGGCAGGGGTTCCCAGTCACCCCTCCACTTT. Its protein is CASSLGGRGSQSPLHF. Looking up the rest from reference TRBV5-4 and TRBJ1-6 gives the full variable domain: ETGVTQSPTHLIKTRGQQVTLRCSSQSGHNTVSWYQQALGQGPQFIFQYYREEENGRGNFPPRFSGLQFPNYSSELNVNALELDDSALYLCASSLGGRGSQSPLHFGNGTRLTVT.